A selection of T cell receptor beta chains follows, all from one sample in a study of radiotherapy plus CTLA-4 blockade in lung cancer. TCRdb's table, derived via immunoSEQ multiplex PCR, lists solely in-frame clones and lacks some. The data hold 70,000 to 90,000 clones, with about 87% observed a single time. The input for sequencing was peripheral blood, taken from a patient treated with radiotherapy plus ipilimumab. The receptors come from a human donor with non-small cell lung cancer who had stable disease on radiotherapy plus ipilimumab. The CDR3 runs from the conserved cysteine through the conserved F or W. The order of the fields is D gene, J gene, V gene, clone size, CDR3 DNA, CDR3 protein. The D gene is left open where the match is weak. A row's size may be missing; if present it is once, few, many or a size class.

.,TRBJ1-2,TRBV5-4,once,TGTGCCAGCAGCAATCCGGGAACTCACCATGGCTACACCTTC,CASSNPGTHHGYTF
.,TRBJ2-6,TRBV7-9,.,TGTGCCAGCAGCTTGGCCTCTGGGGCCAACGTCCTGACTTTC,CASSLASGANVLTF
.,TRBJ2-1,TRBV2,.,TGTGCCAGCAGGCCTCGGGTCTTGAGGGGTGAGCAGTTCTTC,CASRPRVLRGEQFF
TRBD2,TRBJ2-3,TRBV6-1,.,TGTGCCAGCAGTGTAGCGGGAGGAGGAGATACGCAGTATTTT,CASSVAGGGDTQYF
TRBD2,TRBJ2-2,TRBV9,.,TGTGCCAGCAGCACGGGACTAGCGGGGGCGAACACCGGGGAGCTGTTTTTT,CASSTGLAGANTGELFF
.,TRBJ1-6,TRBV7-2,.,TGTGCCAGCAGGACGGACAGCTCTAATTCACCCCTCCACTTT,CASRTDSSNSPLHF
.,TRBJ2-1,TRBV27,.,TGTGCCAGCAGGATACCTGAGCAGTTCTTC,CASRIPEQFF
TRBD1,TRBJ1-2,TRBV7-8,.,TGTGCCAGCAGCGTCACAGGGGCGAGGGGCTACACCTTC,CASSVTGARGYTF
TRBD1,TRBJ2-1,TRBV9,.,TGTGCCAGCAGCGTAAGGGGGCACCTTGTCTACAATGAGCAGTTCTTC,CASSVRGHLVYNEQFF
TRBD2,TRBJ2-7,TRBV5-1,.,TGCGCCAGCAGCCCCGGGACTAGCGGGATCTACGAGCAGTACTTC,CASSPGTSGIYEQYF
TRBD2,TRBJ2-1,TRBV30,.,TGTGCCTCCCCGTCCGGGAGGGTTGGGGATGAGCAGTTCTTC,CASPSGRVGDEQFF
TRBD2,TRBJ2-2,TRBV6-5,.,TGTGCCAGCAGTCACCTAGCGGGAGCCGGGGAGCTGTTTTTT,CASSHLAGAGELFF
.,TRBJ2-1,TRBV5-4,once,TGTGCCAGCAGCTTGGATCCAGGACGGAATGAGCAGTTCTTC,CASSLDPGRNEQFF
.,TRBJ1-4,TRBV2,once,TGTGCCAGTAGGGGGATGGCCGCAACTAATGAAAAACTGTTTTTT,CASRGMAATNEKLFF
TRBD1,TRBJ2-1,TRBV6-1,once,TGTGCCAGCAGTGACAGAGGGGGCGGCGTAATCAATGAGCAGTTCTTC,CASSDRGGGVINEQFF
.,TRBJ1-1,TRBV25-1,once,TGTGCCAGCAGTGAATGGCCGGGTGAAGCTTTCTTT,CASSEWPGEAFF
TRBD2,TRBJ2-1,TRBV5-1,.,TGCGCCAGCAGCAGCGGGAGGAGCTCCTACAATGAGCAGTTCTTC,CASSSGRSSYNEQFF
TRBD1,TRBJ2-3,TRBV5-1,.,TGCGCCAGCAGCCACGGACAGGCGGATGGGGGTACGCAGTATTTT,CASSHGQADGGTQYF
TRBD2,TRBJ2-2,TRBV5-1,.,TGCGCCAGCAGCCGATGGACTAGCGGTAACACCGGGGAGCTGTTTTTT,CASSRWTSGNTGELFF
TRBD1,TRBJ2-7,TRBV10-3,.,TGTGCCATCAGCCCGGGACAGTCCTACGAGCAGTACTTC,CAISPGQSYEQYF
TRBD1,TRBJ1-6,TRBV7-6,.,TGTGCCAGCAGCCCGATGGGCAGGACAGGGGGTTCTTCACCCCTCCACTTT,CASSPMGRTGGSSPLHF
TRBD2,TRBJ2-7,TRBV28,.,TGTGCCAGCAGAACTATCCATACTAGCGGGGGCTTCTACGAGCAGTACTTC,CASRTIHTSGGFYEQYF
TRBD1,TRBJ2-7,TRBV19,few,TGTGCCCCCCAGGGGGAATACGAGCAGTACTTC,CAPQGEYEQYF
.,TRBJ2-1,TRBV19,.,TGTGCCAGTAGTAATGTAGCGGCGAGGAACAATGAGCAGTTCTTC,CASSNVAARNNEQFF
TRBD1,TRBJ2-7,TRBV18,.,TGTGCCAGCTCACGACAGGGATATTACGAGCAGTACTTC,CASSRQGYYEQYF
.,TRBJ1-1,TRBV28,.,TGTGCCAGCAGAGGGACCTTGAACACTGAAGCTTTCTTT,CASRGTLNTEAFF
TRBD1,TRBJ2-7,TRBV5-4,.,TGTGCCAGCAGCCTCCGGGACAGGGGTGACTACGAGCAGTACTTC,CASSLRDRGDYEQYF
.,TRBJ2-2,TRBV28,.,TGTGCCAGCAGCTTTCCCCAGGCCCTTTGGAGGGCCGGGGAGCTGTTTTTT,CASSFPQALWRAGELFF
.,TRBJ2-3,TRBV5-1,.,TGCGCCAGCAGCTGGACTTCGGGAGTGGCAGATACGCAGTATTTT,CASSWTSGVADTQYF
TRBD1,TRBJ1-2,TRBV2,.,TGTGCCAGCAGTTTGTGGCAGGGGGACGGCTACACCTTC,CASSLWQGDGYTF
.,TRBJ2-1,TRBV6-6,few,TGTGCCAGCAGCCGCGGTGTCTCCTACAATGAGCAGTTCTTC,CASSRGVSYNEQFF
TRBD1,TRBJ2-7,TRBV11-2,.,TGTGCCAGCAGGCGGGACAGGGGAACCTACGAGCAGTACTTC,CASRRDRGTYEQYF
TRBD1,TRBJ1-3,TRBV10-3,.,TGTGCCATCGGACAGGGTTCAGTCCCCCTCTCTGGAAACACCATATATTTT,CAIGQGSVPLSGNTIYF
.,TRBJ2-3,TRBV7-9,once,TGTGCCAGCAGTCCGGTGTTTGAAGATACGCAGTATTTT,CASSPVFEDTQYF
TRBD1,TRBJ1-4,TRBV6-6,.,TGTGCCAGCAGTTCGCCAAGACAGGGGGCAGGGGAAAAACTGTTTTTT,CASSSPRQGAGEKLFF
.,TRBJ1-5,TRBV28,.,TGTGCCAGCAGTCCCCCGCAAGGGCAGCCCCAGCATTTT,CASSPPQGQPQHF
TRBD2,TRBJ2-2,TRBV18,.,TGTGCCAGCTCACCACAGACTAGCAATACGAACACCGGGGAGCTGTTTTTT,CASSPQTSNTNTGELFF
.,TRBJ1-1,TRBV19,.,TGTGCCAGTAGTCTCAGACAGATTGGCATGAACACTGAAGCTTTCTTT,CASSLRQIGMNTEAFF